This TCR beta chain originates from a study of shared clonotypes between healthy human individuals. Many counts were recorded for this clone. Its specificity is unknown. All donors were Caucasian adults living in Nashville, Tennessee. Overall study findings and caveats: Having only a few donors restricted how much genetic and exposure-history diversity was captured. Sampling was confined to blood; repertoires within tissues likely differ.

Deep-level running was used for the assay. Data came from immunoSEQ multiplex PCR; TCRdb stores just in-frame clones and leaves some out. The sample carries about 480,000 clones, 75% to 80% recorded once. The receptor was derived from a woman aged 40 to 50 in good health. Some clones in this sample may be carry-over from other donors' samples. The sequenced sample was PBMCs.

The CDR3 DNA reads as TGTGCCAGCAGTTACTCGGGGGGCTCTTCACCCCTCCACTTT. Translating gives CASSYSGGSSPLHF. The V and J genes are TRBV6-5 and TRBJ1-6, with D perhaps matching TRBD1 (6 bases). V lost 0 bases and J lost 9, with 9 bases in between. Per the germline V gene, CDR1 is MNHEY and CDR2 is SVGAGI. The CDR3 covers 14 residues.